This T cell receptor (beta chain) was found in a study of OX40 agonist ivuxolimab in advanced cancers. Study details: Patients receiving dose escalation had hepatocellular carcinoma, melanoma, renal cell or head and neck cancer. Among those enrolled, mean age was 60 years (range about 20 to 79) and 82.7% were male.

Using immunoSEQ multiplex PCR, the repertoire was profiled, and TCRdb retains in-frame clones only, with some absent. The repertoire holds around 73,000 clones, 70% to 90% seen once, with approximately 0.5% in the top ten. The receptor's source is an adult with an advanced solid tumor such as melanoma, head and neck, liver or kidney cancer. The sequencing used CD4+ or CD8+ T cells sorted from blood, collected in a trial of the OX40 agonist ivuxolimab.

CDR3 residues: CASSLKISGELFF. In DNA form, the CDR3 reads TGTGCCAGCAGCTTAAAAATATCCGGGGAGCTGTTTTTT. V and J are TRBV11-3 and TRBJ2-2; D call uncertain. Germline CDR1 is SGHNT and CDR2 is YENEEA. V lost 2 bases, J lost 6 bases, and 7 bases lay in between. CDR3 length equals 13 residues.